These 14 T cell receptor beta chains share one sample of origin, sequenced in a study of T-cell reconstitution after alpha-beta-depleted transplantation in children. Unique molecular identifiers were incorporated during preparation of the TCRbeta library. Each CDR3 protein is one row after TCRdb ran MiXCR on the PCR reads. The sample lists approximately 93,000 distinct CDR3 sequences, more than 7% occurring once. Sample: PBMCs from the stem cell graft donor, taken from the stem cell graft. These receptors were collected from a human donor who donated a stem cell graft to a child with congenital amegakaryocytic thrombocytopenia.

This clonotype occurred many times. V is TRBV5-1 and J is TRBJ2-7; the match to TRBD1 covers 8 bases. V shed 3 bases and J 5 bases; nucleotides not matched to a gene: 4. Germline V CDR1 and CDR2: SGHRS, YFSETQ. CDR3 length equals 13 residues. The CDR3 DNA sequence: TGCGCCAGCAGCTCAGAGACAGGGGACGAGCAGTACTTC. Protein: CASSSETGDEQYF.

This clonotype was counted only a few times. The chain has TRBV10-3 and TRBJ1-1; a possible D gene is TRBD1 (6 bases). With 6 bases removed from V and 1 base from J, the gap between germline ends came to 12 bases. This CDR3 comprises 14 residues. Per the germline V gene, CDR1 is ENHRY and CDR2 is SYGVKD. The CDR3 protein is CAIRHTGQNTEAFF. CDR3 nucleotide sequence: TGTGCCATCAGACACACGGGACAGAACACTGAAGCTTTCTTT.

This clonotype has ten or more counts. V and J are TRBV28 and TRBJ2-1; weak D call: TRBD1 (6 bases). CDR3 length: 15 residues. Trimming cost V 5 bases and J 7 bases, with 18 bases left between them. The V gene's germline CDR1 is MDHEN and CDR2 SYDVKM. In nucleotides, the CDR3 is TGTGCCAGCAGTGCACCGGGACACCCTGGGAATGAGCAGTTCTTC. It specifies CASSAPGHPGNEQFF.

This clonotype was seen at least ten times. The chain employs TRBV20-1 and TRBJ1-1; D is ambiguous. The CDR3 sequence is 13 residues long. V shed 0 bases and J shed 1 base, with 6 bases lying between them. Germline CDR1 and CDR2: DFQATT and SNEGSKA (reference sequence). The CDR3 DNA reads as TGCAGTGCTAGAGACAGGAGGAACACTGAAGCTTTCTTT. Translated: CSARDRRNTEAFF.

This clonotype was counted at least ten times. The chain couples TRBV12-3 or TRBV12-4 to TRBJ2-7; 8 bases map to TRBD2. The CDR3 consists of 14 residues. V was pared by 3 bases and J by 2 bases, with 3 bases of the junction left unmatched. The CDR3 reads CASSFSGSTYEQYF. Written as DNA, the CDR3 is TGTGCCAGCAGTTTCAGCGGGAGCACCTACGAGCAGTACTTC.

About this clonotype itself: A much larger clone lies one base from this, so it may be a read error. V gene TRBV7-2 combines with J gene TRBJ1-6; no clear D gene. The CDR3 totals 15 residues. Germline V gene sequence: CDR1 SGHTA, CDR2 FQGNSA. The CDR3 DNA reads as TGTGCCAGCAGGCCCTCGTACGATTATATTTCACCCCTCCACTTT. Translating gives CASRPSYDYISPLHF.

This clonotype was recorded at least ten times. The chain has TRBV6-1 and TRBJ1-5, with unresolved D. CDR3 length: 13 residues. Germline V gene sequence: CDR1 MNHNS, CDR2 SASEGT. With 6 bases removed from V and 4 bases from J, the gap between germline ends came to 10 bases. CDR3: CASSDRENQPQHF. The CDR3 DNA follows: TGTGCCAGCAGCGACCGGGAGAATCAGCCCCAGCATTTT.

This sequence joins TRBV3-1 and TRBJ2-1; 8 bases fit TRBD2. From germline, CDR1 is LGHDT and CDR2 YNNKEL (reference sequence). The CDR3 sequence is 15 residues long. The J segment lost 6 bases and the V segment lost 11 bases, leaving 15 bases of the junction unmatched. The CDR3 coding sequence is TGTGCCTGCTGCGCGCAGCTAGCGGGTTGCAATGAGCAGTTCTTC. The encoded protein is CACCAQLAGCNEQFF.

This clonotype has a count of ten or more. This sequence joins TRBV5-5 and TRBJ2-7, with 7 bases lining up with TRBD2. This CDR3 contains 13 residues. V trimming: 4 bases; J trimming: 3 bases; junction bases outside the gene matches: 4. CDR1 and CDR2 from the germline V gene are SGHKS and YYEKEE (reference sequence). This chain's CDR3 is CASSLPSGYEQYF. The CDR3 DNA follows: TGTGCCAGCAGCCTACCTAGCGGCTACGAGCAGTACTTC.

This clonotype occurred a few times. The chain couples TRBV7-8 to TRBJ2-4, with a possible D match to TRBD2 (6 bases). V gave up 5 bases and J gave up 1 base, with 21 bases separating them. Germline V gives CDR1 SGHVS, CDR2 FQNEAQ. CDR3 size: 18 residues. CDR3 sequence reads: CASSHQGPTSTAKNIQYF. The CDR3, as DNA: TGTGCCAGCAGCCACCAAGGACCCACTAGCACGGCCAAAAACATTCAGTACTTC.

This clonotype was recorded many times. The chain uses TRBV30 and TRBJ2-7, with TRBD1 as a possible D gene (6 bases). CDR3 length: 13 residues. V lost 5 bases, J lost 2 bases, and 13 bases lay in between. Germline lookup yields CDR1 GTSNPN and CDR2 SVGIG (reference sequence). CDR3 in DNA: TGTGCCTGGTCCGGGACATCGCCCTACGAGCAGTACTTC. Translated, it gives CAWSGTSPYEQYF.

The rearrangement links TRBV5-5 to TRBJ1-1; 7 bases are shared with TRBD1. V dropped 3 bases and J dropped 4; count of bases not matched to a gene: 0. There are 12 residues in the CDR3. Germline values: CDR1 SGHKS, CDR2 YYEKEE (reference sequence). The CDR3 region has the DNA TGTGCCAGCAGCTACAGGGGCACTGAAGCTTTCTTT. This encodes CASSYRGTEAFF. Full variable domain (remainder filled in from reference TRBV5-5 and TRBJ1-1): DAGVTQSPTHLIKTRGQQVTLRCSPISGHKSVSWYQQVLGQGPQFIFQYYEKEERGRGNFPDRFSARQFPNYSSELNVNALLLGDSALYLCASSYRGTEAFFGQGTRLTVV.

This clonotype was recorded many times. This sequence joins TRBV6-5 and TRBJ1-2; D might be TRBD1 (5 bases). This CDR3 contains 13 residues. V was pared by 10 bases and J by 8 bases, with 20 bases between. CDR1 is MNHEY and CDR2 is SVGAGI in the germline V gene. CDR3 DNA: TGTGCCATCCGTCGATCGGGGGGAGGCGGCTACACCTTC. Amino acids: CAIRRSGGGGYTF.

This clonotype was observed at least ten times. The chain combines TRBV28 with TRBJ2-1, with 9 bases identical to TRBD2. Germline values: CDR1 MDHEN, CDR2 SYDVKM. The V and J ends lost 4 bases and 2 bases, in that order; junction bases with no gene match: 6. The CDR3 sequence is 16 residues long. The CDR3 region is CASSSQSGRPYNEQFF. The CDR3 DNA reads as TGTGCCAGCAGTTCACAGAGCGGGAGGCCCTACAATGAGCAGTTCTTC.